This record covers a single T cell receptor (beta chain). Its antigen remains unidentified. Other nucleotide sequences in the sample specify the same CDR3. Donors were healthy HIV-negative adults without recently reported acute infections or vaccinations. Original handling: As immunoSEQ supplied junction-only sequences (without quality scores), filtering differed. The repertoire was sequenced with immunoSEQ multiplex PCR; TCRdb's copy has only in-frame clones and lacks some. The V and J calls and the clone size are those of that table, but D and trimming were determined from the DNA. The repertoire holds under 650,000 clones, with around 96% as singletons. The CDR3 is made up of 13 amino acids. V was shortened by 0 bases and J by 0 bases, with 1 base between the two germline ends. Germline lookup yields CDR1 SGDLS and CDR2 YYNGEE. The sample is drawn from a study of shared clonotypes between healthy human individuals. Study-level points and caveats: When compared with the clonotypes that were shared by all four sorted-subset donors, the non-shared clonotypes turned out to have lower generation probabilities. There were few donors, and this limited the genetic and exposure-history diversity represented.

The chain employs TRBV9 and TRBJ1-5; no clear D gene. The TCR was taken from a woman in her 30s in good health. The sequenced material came from naive CD4+ T cells sorted from blood. Noted subset: CD45RA+ positively selected. As DNA, the CDR3 is TGTGCCAGCAGCGTAGGTAGCAATCAGCCCCAGCATTTT. This translates into CASSVGSNQPQHF.